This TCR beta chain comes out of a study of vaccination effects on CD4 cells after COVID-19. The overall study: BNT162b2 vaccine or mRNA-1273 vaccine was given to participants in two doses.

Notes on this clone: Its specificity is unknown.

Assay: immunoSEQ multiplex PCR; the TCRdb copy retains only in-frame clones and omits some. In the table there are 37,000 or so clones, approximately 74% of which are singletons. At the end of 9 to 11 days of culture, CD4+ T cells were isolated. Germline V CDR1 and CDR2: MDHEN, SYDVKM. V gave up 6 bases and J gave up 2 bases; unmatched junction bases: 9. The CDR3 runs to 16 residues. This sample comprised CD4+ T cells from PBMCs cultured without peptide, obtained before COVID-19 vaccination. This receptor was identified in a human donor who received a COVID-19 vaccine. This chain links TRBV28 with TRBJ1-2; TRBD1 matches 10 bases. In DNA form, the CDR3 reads TGTGCCAGCAGAAGGGACAGGGGATCGAAAAACTATGGCTACACCTTC. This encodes CASRRDRGSKNYGYTF.